These 18 T cell receptor beta chains were sequenced from one sample in a study of CD8 T cells in Susac syndrome. Reverse transcription of about 0.5 to 1 ug RNA was carried out with random hexamers. TCRdb passed the immunoSEQ multiplex PCR reads through MiXCR, listing each CDR3 protein once. The sample has tens of thousands of distinct CDR3 sequences, 94% seen once. Sequenced input: CD8+ T cells from PBMCs. The receptor set was obtained from a human donor in good health.

The chain couples TRBV11-2 to TRBJ1-4; D is uncertain. Deletions cut 2 bases from V and 2 bases from J, with 18 bases between. The germline gives CDR1 SGHAT, CDR2 FQNNGV. The CDR3 consists of 18 residues. CDR3 sequence reads: CASSLLGFGVGTNEKLFF. The CDR3 bases are TGTGCCAGCAGCTTATTAGGTTTTGGAGTCGGCACTAATGAAAAACTGTTTTTT.

The chain's CDR3 is CASSLAAEQPQHF. For the CDR3, the DNA is TGTGCCAGCAGCTTAGCGGCGGAACAGCCCCAGCATTTT. This rearrangement joins TRBV7-2 to TRBJ1-5; no definite D call. Germline V gene data show CDR1 as SGHTA and CDR2 as FQGNSA. Trimming cost V 0 bases and J 7 bases, with 7 bases left between them. The CDR3 runs 13 residues. Full variable domain (remainder filled in from reference TRBV7-2 and TRBJ1-5): GAGVSQSPSNKVTEKGKDVELRCDPISGHTALYWYRQSLGQGLEFLIYFQGNSAPDKSGLPSDRFSAERTGGSVSTLTIQRTQQEDSAVYLCASSLAAEQPQHFGDGTRLSIL.

The chain carries TRBV6-1 and TRBJ2-2; D uncertain. The CDR3 runs to 12 residues. Germline V CDR1 and CDR2: MNHNS, SASEGT. Trimming shortened V by 6 bases and J by 4 bases, and 6 bases separated the two germline ends. CDR3 nucleotide sequence: TGTGCCAGCAGAAAGGTCACCGGGGAGCTGTTTTTT. This codes for CASRKVTGELFF.

J is TRBJ2-1 and V is TRBV27; no firm D call. CDR3 length: 13 amino acids. V lost 4 bases and J 2 bases, leaving 6 bases between the germline ends. The germline CDR1 and CDR2 sequences are MNHEY and SMNVEV (reference sequence). CDR3 DNA: TGTGCCAGCAGTTCTGGGGCCTACAATGAGCAGTTCTTC. Translation: CASSSGAYNEQFF.

The CDR3 region has the DNA TGTGCCATCAGTGACCAGGGCGCCCAGACCCAGTACTTC. Its translation is CAISDQGAQTQYF. The chain employs TRBV10-3 and TRBJ2-5; D possibly corresponds to TRBD1 (5 bases). The CDR3 extends over 13 amino acids. CDR1 ENHRY and CDR2 SYGVKD come from the germline V gene. The V gene lost 3 bases and the J gene lost 6 bases, with 11 bases spanning the gap.

The chain carries TRBV5-4 and TRBJ1-3; D gene unclear. With 1 base removed from V and 9 bases from J, the gap between germline ends came to 14 bases. Germline V lookup: CDR1 SGHNT, CDR2 YYREEE (reference sequence). The CDR3 consists of 14 residues. The DNA for the CDR3 is TGTGCCAGCAGCTTGCTCTACGGATTCGGCACCATATATTTT. This sequence encodes CASSLLYGFGTIYF.

The rearrangement uses TRBV24-1 and TRBJ2-1; 13 bases align to TRBD2. The junction had 7 bases not matched to a gene; V was cut back by 4 bases and J by 8 bases. CDR1 and CDR2 (germline): KGHDR, SFDVKD. The CDR3 contains 16 residues. In DNA, the CDR3 is TGTGCCACCAGTGACCGTACTAGCGGGAGGGCCGATGAGCAGTTCTTC. Translating gives CATSDRTSGRADEQFF.

The chain couples TRBV3-1 to TRBJ2-1, with TRBD2 matching 11 bases. CDR3 size: 15 residues. V lost 6 bases to trimming and J lost 5 bases; unmatched junction nucleotides: 6. From germline, CDR1 is LGHDT and CDR2 YNNKEL (reference sequence). CDR3 nucleotides: TGTGCCAGCAGTCGACTAGCGGGAAGGCACAATGAGCAGTTCTTC. It encodes CASSRLAGRHNEQFF.

J is TRBJ2-5 and V is TRBV13, with 9 bases lining up with TRBD1. Germline trimming cut 5 bases from V and 4 bases from J; bases unmatched to any gene: 8. The germline CDR1 and CDR2 sequences are PRHDT and FYEKMQ (reference sequence). CDR3 size: 15 residues. CDR3 sequence: CASSQGQGRGETQYF. The CDR3 region has the DNA TGTGCCAGCAGCCAGGGACAGGGACGGGGAGAGACCCAGTACTTC.

CDR3 protein: CASSGRQGNGYTF. For the CDR3, the DNA is TGTGCCAGCAGCGGTCGACAGGGTAATGGCTACACCTTC. The chain links TRBV7-6 to TRBJ1-2, with TRBD1 matching over 7 bases. Germline-derived CDR1 and CDR2 are SGHVS and FNYEAQ. V trimming: 5 bases; J trimming: 6 bases; junction bases outside the gene matches: 6. This CDR3 is 13 amino acids long.

This clonotype has more than one count but fewer than ten. The rearrangement uses TRBV7-9 and TRBJ2-2, with 8 bases that match TRBD1. Unmatched junction bases numbered 8, after V lost 10 bases and J lost 1 base. Germline CDR1 is SEHNR and CDR2 is FQNEAQ (reference sequence). The CDR3 loop spans 15 amino acids. The CDR3 bases are TGTGCCAATCCGACCGGGACAGGGAACACCGGGGAGCTGTTTTTT. This translates into CANPTGTGNTGELFF.

The chain links TRBV29-1 to TRBJ1-2, with unresolved D. CDR1 is SQVTM, CDR2 ANQGSEA, per germline. The V gene lost 7 bases and the J gene lost 8 bases, with 17 bases spanning the gap. This CDR3 is 12 amino acids long. The CDR3 loop is CSGTIGPGGYTF. The CDR3 DNA reads as TGCAGCGGGACCATCGGACCAGGAGGCTACACCTTC. The full variable domain, in which reference TRBV29-1 and TRBJ1-2 provide the parts outside the CDR3, is SAVISQKPSRDICQRGTSLTIQCQVDSQVTMMFWYRQQPGQSLTLIATANQGSEATYESGFVIDKFPISRPNLTFSTLTVSNMSPEDSSIYLCSGTIGPGGYTFGSGTRLTVV.

The CDR3 protein is CASSFRGSYYEQYF. The DNA of the CDR3 is TGTGCCAGTAGCTTCAGGGGGTCGTACTACGAGCAGTACTTC. V gene TRBV19 combines with J gene TRBJ2-7, with 7 bases fitting TRBD1. CDR1 and CDR2 from the germline V gene are LNHDA and SQIVND (reference sequence). V lost 6 bases and J lost 3; bases outside the gene matches: 8. This CDR3 contains 14 residues. The full variable domain, with the rest looked up from reference TRBV19 and TRBJ2-7, is DGGITQSPKYLFRKEGQNVTLSCEQNLNHDAMYWYRQDPGQGLRLIYYSQIVNDFQKGDIAEGYSVSREKKESFPLTVTSAQKNPTAFYLCASSFRGSYYEQYFGPGTRLTVT.

The gene calls are TRBV6-6 and TRBJ2-1; 7 bases align to TRBD1. The CDR3 loop spans 15 amino acids. Germline V lookup: CDR1 MNHNY, CDR2 SVGAGI (reference sequence). V dropped 7 bases and J dropped 6; count of bases not matched to a gene: 12. The CDR3 DNA is TGTGCCAGCAAACCGACAGGGAATGCCCGCAATGAGCAGTTCTTC. Protein product: CASKPTGNARNEQFF.

This clonotype was observed a single time. This chain links TRBV6-2 or TRBV6-3 with TRBJ2-1; D not resolved. Germline V gene sequence: CDR1 MNHEY, CDR2 SVGEGT. Trimming stripped 6 bases from V and 2 bases from J, with 14 bases between. The length of the CDR3 is 15 residues. The CDR3 is CASRYDPSPYNEQFF. The CDR3 nucleotides are TGTGCCAGCAGATACGACCCTTCCCCCTACAATGAGCAGTTCTTC.

V and J are TRBV15 and TRBJ2-1; 12 nucleotides agree with TRBD1. This CDR3 is built from 15 residues. J gave up 10 bases and V 4 bases, and 8 bases lay outside the gene matches. Per germline, CDR1 LNHNV and CDR2 YYDKDF (reference sequence). The CDR3 DNA follows: TGTGCCACCAGCAAGGGGACAGGGGGCCGAAGGGAGCAGTTCTTC. Its translation is CATSKGTGGRREQFF.

The chain combines TRBV7-8 with TRBJ2-7; the D is unclear. Trimming took 5 bases from V and 3 from J, leaving 17 bases between them. CDR1 is SGHVS, CDR2 FQNEAQ, per germline. CDR3 length: 15 residues. CDR3 region: CASSGPSKILYEQYF. The CDR3 region has the DNA TGTGCCAGCAGCGGCCCGTCAAAAATCCTCTACGAGCAGTACTTC. Full variable domain (outside the CDR3, taken from reference TRBV7-8 and TRBJ2-7): GAGVSQSPRYKVAKRGQDVALRCDPISGHVSLFWYQQALGQGPEFLTYFQNEAQLDKSGLPSDRFFAERPEGSVSTLKIQRTQQEDSAVYLCASSGPSKILYEQYFGPGTRLTVT.

V and J are TRBV19 and TRBJ2-7; TRBD1 or TRBD2 may be the D gene (5 bases each). CDR1 is LNHDA, CDR2 SQIVND, per germline (reference sequence). V shed 7 bases and J shed 3 bases, with 16 bases lying between them. This CDR3 is 14 amino acids long. This chain's CDR3 is CASKPGRGGYEQYF. CDR3 nucleotides: TGTGCCAGTAAACCAGGGAGAGGAGGCTACGAGCAGTACTTC.